A selection of T cell receptor beta chains follows, all from one sample in a study of regulatory T cells in long-lasting Graves disease. TCRdb recomputed calls from the multiplex PCR reads with MiXCR, one row per CDR3 protein. The sample lists hundreds of thousands of distinct CDR3 sequences; under 25% were seen once. The sample here was peripheral blood mononuclear cells (PBMCs), taken when the disease was refractory, from a patient treated with antithyroid drugs. The source is a female donor with Graves disease. CDR3s include the opening cysteine and the closing phenylalanine or tryptophan. The D gene is left open where the match is weak. Where a row states a size, it is once, few, many or the class of an expanded clone; other rows omit it.

D: TRBD2
J: TRBJ2-7
size: many
V: TRBV28
DNA: TGTGCCAGCCCCTCGGGGGGGACCTACGAGCAGTACTTC
CDR3: CASPSGGTYEQYF

D: .
J: TRBJ2-3
size: many
V: TRBV10-3
DNA: TGTGCCATCAGTGACGTTGGCAGGGGCACAGATACGCAGTATTTT
CDR3: CAISDVGRGTDTQYF

D: .
J: TRBJ1-2
size: many
V: TRBV10-3
DNA: TGTGCCATCAGTGAGTCGGTGCCGGGCTATGGCTACACCTTC
CDR3: CAISESVPGYGYTF

D: TRBD2
J: TRBJ2-2
size: .
V: TRBV19
DNA: TGTGCCAGTAGTATCCGTCTAGCGGGAGTCGCCGGGGAGCTGGTTTTT
CDR3: CASSIRLAGVAGELVF

D: .
J: TRBJ2-5
size: .
V: TRBV14
DNA: TGTGCCAGCAGCCAAGCATTTTTGGGACACACGGAGACCCAGTACTTC
CDR3: CASSQAFLGHTETQYF

D: .
J: TRBJ2-3
size: .
V: TRBV7-9
DNA: TGTGCCAGCAGCGAAAAGGATACGCAGTATTTT
CDR3: CASSEKDTQYF

D: .
J: TRBJ2-3
size: many
V: TRBV11-2
DNA: TGTGCCAGCAGCTTAGTGGCGACTGCGGGATCGTTAGATACGCAGTATTTT
CDR3: CASSLVATAGSLDTQYF

D: .
J: TRBJ2-7
size: few
V: TRBV5-5
DNA: TGTGCCAGCAGCGTGAGTCGGTACGAGCAGTACTTC
CDR3: CASSVSRYEQYF

D: TRBD2
J: TRBJ2-5
size: few
V: TRBV4-2
DNA: TGTGCCAGCAGCCAAGTACTAGCGGGGGAAGAGACCCAGTACTTC
CDR3: CASSQVLAGEETQYF

D: .
J: TRBJ1-4
size: .
V: TRBV4-2
DNA: TGTGCCAGCAGCCCCGTGACAGACACAACTAATGAAAAACTGTTTTTT
CDR3: CASSPVTDTTNEKLFF

D: .
J: TRBJ2-3
size: few
V: TRBV11-1
DNA: TGTGCCAGCAGCACCCGGGACTTCTCTAGCACAGATACGCAGTATTTT
CDR3: CASSTRDFSSTDTQYF

D: .
J: TRBJ1-1
size: .
V: TRBV5-5
DNA: TGTGCCAGCAGCTTGGAGGCGCAGGGTGGCACTGAAGCTTTCTTT
CDR3: CASSLEAQGGTEAFF

D: TRBD1
J: TRBJ1-1
size: many
V: TRBV27
DNA: TGTGCCAGCAGTGGCAGACAGGGGGCGTGGACTGAAGCTTTCTTT
CDR3: CASSGRQGAWTEAFF

D: TRBD1
J: TRBJ1-5
size: many
V: TRBV20-1
DNA: TGCAGTGCTAATCAGGGGGCCCACAATCAGCCCCAGCATTTT
CDR3: CSANQGAHNQPQHF

D: TRBD2
J: TRBJ2-2
size: .
V: TRBV6-1
DNA: TGTGCCAGCAGTCTGCCCAGTCTAGCGGAAAATCAAAAGGGGAACGGGGAGCTGTTTTTT
CDR3: CASSLPSLAENQKGNGELFF

D: .
J: TRBJ1-1
size: .
V: TRBV19
DNA: TGTGCCAGTAGTATCAGAGGGAGTTGGAACACTGAAGCTTTCTTT
CDR3: CASSIRGSWNTEAFF

D: .
J: TRBJ1-1
size: many
V: TRBV7-9
DNA: TGTGCCAGCAGCCCACCCACGGCCTGGAACACTGAAGCTTTCTTT
CDR3: CASSPPTAWNTEAFF

D: .
J: TRBJ2-7
size: many
V: TRBV6-9
DNA: TGTGCCAGCAGTTACGGATCGAGCTCCTACGAGCAGTACTTC
CDR3: CASSYGSSSYEQYF

D: .
J: TRBJ2-7
size: many
V: TRBV27
DNA: TGTGCCAGCAGTTCAGGCGGACTATTCGCTAACTACGAGCAGTACTTC
CDR3: CASSSGGLFANYEQYF

D: .
J: TRBJ1-1
size: many
V: TRBV6-2/TRBV6-3
DNA: TGTGCCAGCAGTTTCAGGACGCCGAAAACTGAAGCTTTCTTT
CDR3: CASSFRTPKTEAFF

D: TRBD1
J: TRBJ2-4
size: few
V: TRBV5-6
DNA: TGTGCCAGCAGGACCCAAGGGGGCTTGGACATTCAGTACTTC
CDR3: CASRTQGGLDIQYF

D: TRBD1
J: TRBJ1-1
size: few
V: TRBV14
DNA: TGTGCCAGCAGCCCTTGGGACAGGGGCACTGAAGCTTTCTTT
CDR3: CASSPWDRGTEAFF

D: .
J: TRBJ1-1
size: few
V: TRBV14
DNA: TGTGCCAGCAGCCTCAAGGTGAGGGACACTGAAGCTTTCTTT
CDR3: CASSLKVRDTEAFF

D: .
J: TRBJ2-5
size: many
V: TRBV27
DNA: TGTGCCAGCAGTTCGTTCCGGACAAAACAAGAGACCCAGTACTTC
CDR3: CASSSFRTKQETQYF

D: .
J: TRBJ2-3
size: .
V: TRBV12-3/TRBV12-4
DNA: TGTGCCAGCAGTTTAGAGCCCTGGCTACACACAGATACGCAGTATTTT
CDR3: CASSLEPWLHTDTQYF

D: .
J: TRBJ2-4
size: many
V: TRBV28
DNA: TGTGCCAGCAGTTTGAAATGGGGAGTGGCCAAAAACATTCAGTACTTC
CDR3: CASSLKWGVAKNIQYF

D: .
J: TRBJ2-7
size: .
V: TRBV27
DNA: TGTGCCAGCAGTTTATCCACACCCTTGGGGTCCGAGCAGTACTTC
CDR3: CASSLSTPLGSEQYF

D: .
J: TRBJ1-1
size: .
V: TRBV18
DNA: TGTGCCAGCTCACTCCGGACCTGGTCGGACACTGAAGCTTTCTTT
CDR3: CASSLRTWSDTEAFF

D: .
J: TRBJ1-4
size: few
V: TRBV7-2
DNA: TGTGCCAGCAGCTTAGGATCGGAAAAACTGTTTTTT
CDR3: CASSLGSEKLFF

D: .
J: TRBJ2-7
size: .
V: TRBV4-2
DNA: TGTGCCAGCAGCCAAGAGGACTTCACCGAGCAGTACTTC
CDR3: CASSQEDFTEQYF

D: .
J: TRBJ2-1
size: many
V: TRBV7-9
DNA: TGTGCCAGCAGCTTAGACACGAGGGGAGATGAGCAGTTCTTC
CDR3: CASSLDTRGDEQFF

D: .
J: TRBJ1-1
size: many
V: TRBV7-3
DNA: TGTGCCAGCAGCTCCCAACCTACCGGGTTGTACACTGAAGCTTTCTTT
CDR3: CASSSQPTGLYTEAFF

D: .
J: TRBJ1-1
size: .
V: TRBV5-8
DNA: TGTGCCAGCAATAATTTGAAAGAAACGGCTTTCTTT
CDR3: CASNNLKETAFF

D: TRBD2
J: TRBJ2-2
size: few
V: TRBV6-1
DNA: TGTGCCAGCAATAGCGGGGCGAACACCGGGGAGCTGTTTTTT
CDR3: CASNSGANTGELFF

D: TRBD1
J: TRBJ1-6
size: .
V: TRBV30
DNA: TGTGCCTGGAGTGTACGGGACAGGGGGTCACCCCTCCACTTT
CDR3: CAWSVRDRGSPLHF

D: .
J: TRBJ2-7
size: many
V: TRBV12-3/TRBV12-4
DNA: TGTGCCAGCGCTACACCAGGCGAGCAGTACTTC
CDR3: CASATPGEQYF

D: TRBD2
J: TRBJ2-3
size: .
V: TRBV12-3/TRBV12-4
DNA: TGTGCCAGCAGTCCCAGTGGGCTAGCGGGAACAGATACGCAGTATTTT
CDR3: CASSPSGLAGTDTQYF

D: TRBD1
J: TRBJ2-7
size: .
V: TRBV20-1
DNA: TGCAGTGCTATCTTACCTAGGACAGGTCTCTACGAGCAGTACTTC
CDR3: CSAILPRTGLYEQYF

D: .
J: TRBJ2-1
size: many
V: TRBV11-2
DNA: TGTGCCAGCAGCCCAGAGGGAGTAGGATACAATGAGCAGTTCTTC
CDR3: CASSPEGVGYNEQFF

D: .
J: TRBJ2-5
size: many
V: TRBV6-1
DNA: TGTGCCAGCAGTGCCCCCGACACCGGCTACCAAGAGACCCAGTACTTC
CDR3: CASSAPDTGYQETQYF

D: .
J: TRBJ2-7
size: few
V: TRBV7-6
DNA: TGTGCCAGCAGCCCCAAGCCTCCCTACGAGCAGTACTTC
CDR3: CASSPKPPYEQYF

D: .
J: TRBJ1-2
size: many
V: TRBV12-3/TRBV12-4
DNA: TGTGCCAGCAGTTTTGACGGGGGGCTCATCTATGGCTACACCTTC
CDR3: CASSFDGGLIYGYTF

D: TRBD1
J: TRBJ1-1
size: many
V: TRBV28
DNA: TGTGCCAGCGGGGGACAGGGTGGCACTGAAGCTTTCTTT
CDR3: CASGGQGGTEAFF

D: TRBD2
J: TRBJ2-2
size: few
V: TRBV14
DNA: TGTGCCAGCAGCCAAACTAGCGGGAGGGCCCCCGGGGAGCTGTTTTTT
CDR3: CASSQTSGRAPGELFF

D: TRBD2
J: TRBJ2-7
size: many
V: TRBV6-1
DNA: TGTGCCAGCAGTGATAGGAGTACCGGGACTAGCGGCCCCTACGAGCAGTACTTC
CDR3: CASSDRSTGTSGPYEQYF

D: .
J: TRBJ2-5
size: few
V: TRBV5-1
DNA: TGCGCCAGCAGCTTGGCCGGGACCCAGACCCAGTACTTC
CDR3: CASSLAGTQTQYF

D: .
J: TRBJ2-2
size: once
V: TRBV6-1
DNA: TGTGCCACCAACTGGGGTGGGAACACCGGGGAGCTGTTTTTT
CDR3: CATNWGGNTGELFF

D: TRBD1
J: TRBJ2-7
size: many
V: TRBV2
DNA: TGTGCCAGCAGTGAAGTGGGACAGCGGACCTCCTACGAGCAGTACTTC
CDR3: CASSEVGQRTSYEQYF

D: TRBD1
J: TRBJ1-2
size: many
V: TRBV6-5
DNA: TGTGCCAGCAGTTATAGGGACAGGGGGTACGGCTACACCTTC
CDR3: CASSYRDRGYGYTF

D: .
J: TRBJ2-5
size: few
V: TRBV29-1
DNA: TGCAGCGTTCATGGCCAAGAGACCCAGTACTTC
CDR3: CSVHGQETQYF

D: .
J: TRBJ1-4
size: few
V: TRBV16
DNA: TGTGCCAGCAGCCAATTAGGGTCGGAAAACGAAAAACTGTTTTTT
CDR3: CASSQLGSENEKLFF

D: TRBD1
J: TRBJ1-4
size: many
V: TRBV28
DNA: TGTGCCAGCAGTTTCCTCCGGGACAGTCGATTGGGACTGTTTTTT
CDR3: CASSFLRDSRLGLFF

D: TRBD1
J: TRBJ2-7
size: few
V: TRBV6-2/TRBV6-3
DNA: TGTGCCGTTTCGACAGGGTTCGCCTACGAGCAGTACTTC
CDR3: CAVSTGFAYEQYF

D: .
J: TRBJ1-3
size: .
V: TRBV7-2
DNA: TGTGCCAGCAGCCCTCCGGGGAGGGTCACGGACACCATATATTTT
CDR3: CASSPPGRVTDTIYF